This T cell receptor (beta chain) was profiled in a study of T cell responses to AZD1222 COVID-19 vaccine. Study findings and constraints: Scientists sampled the repertoires only once the peak T cell response had passed. Clonal diversity may have been underestimated in mostly white British donors. Only a handful of AZD1222 recipients tested seropositive at baseline. Two AZD1222 administrations were followed by greater Spike-specific TCR breadth and depth.

The repertoire was sequenced with immunoSEQ multiplex PCR; TCRdb's copy has only in-frame clones and lacks some. Counted here are about 120,000 clones, roughly 85% occurring once; the ten biggest clones make up under 4.5%. This clone was seen a few times. Its cognate antigen is unknown. This CDR3 is 13 amino acids long. The germline gives CDR1 GTSNPN, CDR2 SVGIG (reference sequence). V was clipped by 2 bases and J by 7 bases, with 14 bases between them. Here the sequenced sample was peripheral blood, taken on day 0 of MenACWY control vaccination. The receptor's source is an adult in good health. The J gene is TRBJ1-1, the V gene TRBV30, with a tentative D call TRBD1 (5 bases). The CDR3 bases are TGTGCCTGGAGTCCGAACCCAAGGGGTGAAGCTTTCTTT. It encodes CAWSPNPRGEAFF.